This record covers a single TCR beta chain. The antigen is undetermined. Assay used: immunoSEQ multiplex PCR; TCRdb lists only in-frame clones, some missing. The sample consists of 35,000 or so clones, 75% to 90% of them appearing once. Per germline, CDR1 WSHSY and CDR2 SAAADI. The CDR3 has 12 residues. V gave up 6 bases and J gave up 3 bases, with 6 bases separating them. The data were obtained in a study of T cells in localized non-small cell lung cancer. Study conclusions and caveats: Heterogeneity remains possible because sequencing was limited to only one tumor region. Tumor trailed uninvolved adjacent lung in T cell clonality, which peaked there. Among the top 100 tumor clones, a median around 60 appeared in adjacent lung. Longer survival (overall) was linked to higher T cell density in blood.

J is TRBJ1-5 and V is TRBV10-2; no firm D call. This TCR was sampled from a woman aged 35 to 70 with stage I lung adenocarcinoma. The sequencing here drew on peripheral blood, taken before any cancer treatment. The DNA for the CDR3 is TGCGCCAGCAGCGCTTTCAATCAGCCCCAGCATTTT. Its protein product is CASSAFNQPQHF.